Listed here are 12 T cell receptor beta chains from one sample, sequenced in a study of blood T cells in healthy people across ages. The use of a sample-barcoded 5' primer and a J-beta primer mix characterized a second PCR of about 6 to 12 cycles. One entry per CDR3 protein results from TCRdb running MiXCR on the 5' RACE reads. Of 1.4 million to 1.5 million distinct CDR3 sequences listed, around 39% are singletons. The specimen was blood. These receptors were collected from a woman between 18 and 30 years old in good health.

This clonotype has only one observation. The V gene is TRBV24-1, the J gene TRBJ2-7; D is uncertain. Germline assignment: CDR1 KGHDR and CDR2 SFDVKD. CDR3 length equals 14 residues. The germline V and J ends were trimmed by 3 bases and 7 bases, with 15 bases remaining between them. The CDR3 sequence is CATSDPGQSREQYF. DNA of the CDR3: TGTGCCACCAGTGATCCCGGTCAGAGCCGTGAGCAGTACTTC.

The chain employs TRBV20-1 and TRBJ2-5, with D unresolved. The V gene lost 1 base and the J gene lost 5 bases, with 11 bases spanning the gap. The CDR3 sequence is 13 residues long. In germline, CDR1 is DFQATT, CDR2 SNEGSKA (reference sequence). CDR3 loop: CSARVGGWETQYF. The DNA of the CDR3 is TGCAGTGCTAGAGTCGGCGGCTGGGAGACCCAGTACTTC.

This chain uses TRBV25-1 with TRBJ2-1; TRBD2 matches 8 bases. V gave up 5 bases and J gave up 7 bases; unmatched junction bases: 10. This CDR3 spans 15 amino acids. Germline CDR1 reads MGHDK; CDR2 reads SYGVNS. The CDR3 DNA reads as TGTGCCAGCAGTACCCCGACTAGCGTTTTGAATGAGCAGTTCTTC. Its protein product is CASSTPTSVLNEQFF.

The table lists this clonotype with many counts. This chain's CDR3 is CSVEEPGVRSGYTF. The CDR3 DNA reads as TGCAGCGTTGAAGAGCCGGGTGTGAGGAGTGGCTACACCTTC. The genes are TRBV29-1 and TRBJ1-2; D call uncertain. This CDR3 has 14 amino acids. The germline V gene encodes CDR1 SQVTM and CDR2 ANQGSEA. Trimming pared 0 bases from V and 7 bases from J, leaving 15 bases between.

This sequence joins TRBV25-1 and TRBJ2-7; 10 nucleotides agree with TRBD1. The length of the CDR3 is 16 residues. The J segment lost 3 bases and the V segment lost 0 bases, leaving 5 bases of the junction unmatched. Germline V gene data show CDR1 as MGHDK and CDR2 as SYGVNS. CDR3 sequence (DNA): TGTGCCAGCAGTGAATATTTTGGGACAGGGGACTACGAGCAGTACTTC. This sequence encodes CASSEYFGTGDYEQYF.

The chain recombines TRBV4-1 with TRBJ2-1; 8 bases agree with TRBD2. V shed 1 base and J 5 bases; nucleotides not matched to a gene: 7. Germline CDR1 and CDR2: MGHRA and YSYEKL. The CDR3 runs 16 residues. CDR3 in amino acids: CASSQGLVAGHNEQFF. CDR3 sequence (DNA): TGCGCCAGCAGCCAAGGCCTTGTAGCGGGACACAATGAGCAGTTCTTC.

This clonotype was seen more than once but under ten times. This sequence joins TRBV7-8 and TRBJ2-1; D remains ambiguous. The germline V gene encodes CDR1 SGHVS and CDR2 FQNEAQ. The V end was cut by 5 bases, the J end by 6 bases, with 20 bases between. The CDR3 is 16 amino acids. The DNA of the CDR3 is TGTGCCAGCAGCCCCATCGCAGCGTCCGGTCGCAATGAGCAGTTCTTC. Its translation: CASSPIAASGRNEQFF.

This clonotype was seen a handful of times. V usage is TRBV20-1 and J usage is TRBJ2-1, with D uncertain. There are 11 residues in the CDR3. CDR1 is DFQATT, CDR2 SNEGSKA, per germline (reference sequence). CDR3 nucleotide sequence: TGCAGCGCAACCCTCGGTTATGAGCAGTTCTTC. It yields the protein CSATLGYEQFF.

This clonotype was counted between two and nine times. This sequence joins TRBV6-5 and TRBJ2-1; TRBD2 matches 7 bases. V lost 2 bases and J lost 5; bases outside the gene matches: 6. CDR1 is MNHEY, CDR2 SVGAGI, per germline. This CDR3 spans 15 amino acids. In DNA form, the CDR3 reads TGTGCCAGCAGTTACAGCACTAGCGTTAACAATGAGCAGTTCTTC. Its protein product is CASSYSTSVNNEQFF.

CDR3 in DNA: TGTGCCAGCAGCCCCAATGGAGAGAACACTGAAGCTTTCTTT. Protein product: CASSPNGENTEAFF. The chain couples TRBV6-4 to TRBJ1-1; D not certain. V was trimmed by 6 bases and J by 1 base, leaving 12 bases between them. CDR1 is MRHNA, CDR2 SNTAGT, per germline. The CDR3 extends over 14 amino acids.

This clonotype was observed once. The chain employs TRBV11-2 and TRBJ2-5; TRBD2 is a possible D gene (5 bases). Germline-derived CDR1 and CDR2 are SGHAT and FQNNGV. The V gene lost 8 bases and the J gene lost 2 bases, with 21 bases spanning the gap. The CDR3 is 16 residues long. CDR3 amino acids: CASRAGAGSVQETQYF. The CDR3 nucleotides read TGTGCCAGCCGGGCTGGCGCGGGCAGCGTTCAAGAGACCCAGTACTTC.

The rearrangement uses TRBV10-3 and TRBJ2-1, with 7 bases fitting TRBD2. The J call is in doubt because the DNA end fits TRBJ2-7 better. The CDR3 is made up of 18 amino acids. Germline-derived CDR1 and CDR2 are ENHRY and SYGVKD. CDR3 sequence: CAISESSGASSGYNEQYF. DNA for the CDR3: TGTGCCATCAGTGAGTCAAGCGGGGCGTCTAGCGGCTACAATGAGCAGTACTTC.